The rows below give T cell receptor beta chains drawn from one sample of a study of shared clonotypes between healthy human individuals. The protocol was immunoSEQ multiplex PCR, while the TCRdb copy is restricted to in-frame clones and leaves out a portion. The sample holds about 1.5 million clones, approximately 98% seen once. The sample was naive CD4+ T cells sorted from blood. The origin of the receptors is a man in his thirties or forties in good health. The CDR3 runs from the conserved cysteine through the conserved F or W. Some rows mark clone size as missing; the rest say once, few, many or name a class of expanded clone.

v_gene,len,abundance,CDR3aa
TRBV18,17,-,CASSPAGLAGGWETQYF
TRBV7-3,16,-,CASSKTSASNTGELFF
TRBV9,15,-,CASSVGGAVNQPQHF
TRBV5-1,14,-,CASSSQGTGNTIYF
TRBV18,14,-,CASSHRGHAYEQYF
TRBV5-4,12,-,CASSLRGTEAFF
TRBV5-4,13,-,CASSLRTLYGYTF
TRBV5-1,15,once,CASSLGQGEPDTQYF
TRBV5-1,15,once,CASSLGFPGQGHQHF
TRBV5-5,15,-,CASSLLNGRAYEQYF
TRBV18,15,-,CASSPTTGRNTEAFF
TRBV11-2,13,-,CASSLGGTAKAFF
TRBV7-9,13,-,CASTQGTDYGYTF
TRBV15,14,-,CATSRPELNTEAFF
TRBV5-4,15,-,CASRLTSGSSYEQYF
TRBV21-1,19,-,CASCRNGTSGSVPAYEQYF
TRBV7-6,19,-,CASSPFLHGGLGTNEKLFF
TRBV9,15,-,CASSVGGLGYNEQFF
TRBV2,13,-,CASSDGGNQPQHF
TRBV7-7,16,once,CASSLSGGTARETQYF
TRBV14,16,-,CASTRIAGTNYNEQFF
TRBV25-1,13,-,CASRRDREHEQYF
TRBV2,13,-,CASGFGSYNEQFF
TRBV30,14,-,CAWSVPQFSGGYTF
TRBV18,13,-,CASSQRPGGEQFF
TRBV19,16,-,CASSMRQGTNTGELFF
TRBV5-1,13,-,CASSLDGSYGYTF
TRBV18,15,-,CASSPRPEASYEQYF
TRBV5-1,13,-,CASSPWTEETQYF
TRBV18,14,-,CASSPGTGVNGYTF
TRBV2,14,-,CASRLGLAGIEQYF
TRBV27,15,once,CASSVSVRRRLEQFF
TRBV5-4,16,-,CASSFPSGISTDTQYF
TRBV6-5,14,-,CASSSPGVAGTQYF
TRBV7-9,14,-,CASSNPGTGNIQYF
TRBV10-1,14,once,CASSTGRTLYEQYF
TRBV10-3,15,-,CAISDGRSGNQPQHF
TRBV28,14,-,CASFFTGDYQPQHF
TRBV2,16,-,CASSDGQLVPTNEQYF
TRBV28,14,-,CASSHRDRDSTQYF
TRBV18,16,-,CASSPTTSGGTDTQYF
TRBV6-5,13,once,CASRSQQQETQYF
TRBV7-7,16,-,CASSLVPGLTQETQYF
TRBV7-9,16,-,CASSPGTGEFDYGYTF
TRBV18,13,-,CASSPQTRETQYF
TRBV28,12,-,CATRVQGYEQYF
TRBV13,16,-,CASYRQIGGHQETQYF
TRBV5-1,15,-,CASSSTGTSYNEQFF
TRBV9,16,-,CASSLIARSGTDTQYF
TRBV7-9,13,-,CASSSGQPREQYF
TRBV10-3,15,-,CAIGGTSGGSYEQYF
TRBV10-1,15,-,CASSDGLAYSYEQYF
TRBV18,14,-,CASSPIPPGGEQFF
TRBV11-3,16,-,CASSLDKTGASYEQYF
TRBV30,16,-,CAWRTQGLASNQPQHF
TRBV5-1,15,-,CASSFKDRGYGEQYF
TRBV7-6,17,-,CASSPLLAGGLTDTQYF
TRBV2,16,-,CASSLTSGSTPDTQYF
TRBV6-5,15,once,CASSWGGLARDTQYF
TRBV2,16,-,CASSEGRDTFSYGYTF